This is a list of T cell receptor beta chains from one sample in a study of blood T cell repertoires in COVID-19. Measured with immunoSEQ multiplex PCR; TCRdb has only the in-frame clones, and not every one. Counted here are about 190,000 clones, roughly 83% occurring once; the ten biggest clones make up 3.2%. The sample was PBMCs or T cells enriched from blood (not recorded which). The receptors derive from a woman aged 25-40 years who had recovered from COVID-19. Each CDR3 is given with its conserved first and last residue. A D gene is named only where the DNA matches it firmly. A clone size is listed for some rows: how often the clone was seen (once, few, many), or a class if it is expanded.

>TRBJ1-1|TRBV5-1|.|.|15
TGCGCCAGCAGCTTGGTAACAGGGTTGAACACTGAAGCTTTCTTT
CASSLVTGLNTEAFF
>TRBJ2-7|TRBV5-4|TRBD2|.|13
TGTGCCAGCGGACTAGCGAGTTCTTACGAGCAGTACTTC
CASGLASSYEQYF
>TRBJ2-7|TRBV7-9|.|once|15
TGTGCCAGCAGCCGCGACGGCGCTAGCTCCTACGAGCAGTACTTC
CASSRDGASSYEQYF
>TRBJ1-3|TRBV27|.|.|14
TGTGCCAGTCGAAGGGGGACCTCTGGAAACACCATATATTTT
CASRRGTSGNTIYF
>TRBJ1-2|TRBV4-2|TRBD1|.|15
TGTGCCAGCAGCCAAGATTACGGGACAGGGGGTGGCTACACCTTC
CASSQDYGTGGGYTF
>TRBJ1-6|TRBV29-1|TRBD1|once|16
TGCAGCGTCGGCCTGACCACAGGGGTCGGTAATTCACCCCTCCACTTT
CSVGLTTGVGNSPLHF
>TRBJ1-2|TRBV28|.|.|15
TGTGCCAGCAGTTTGGGGGGGACTGGAGTCTATGGCTACACCTTC
CASSLGGTGVYGYTF
>TRBJ2-1|TRBV19|.|few|14
TGTGCCAGTACCTCAGGACGGGACTACAATGAGCAGTTCTTC
CASTSGRDYNEQFF
>TRBJ1-6|TRBV6-1|.|.|16
TGTGCCAGCAGTGATCGGGCCCGGAGGTATAATTCACCCCTCCACTTT
CASSDRARRYNSPLHF
>TRBJ1-1|TRBV6-5|.|.|16
TGTGCCAGCAGTTACTCACGATCAGGCAGGAACACTGAAGCTTTCTTT
CASSYSRSGRNTEAFF
>TRBJ2-3|TRBV18|.|once|15
TGTGCCAGCTCACTTCGCCAGGGAAGCACAGATACGCAGTATTTT
CASSLRQGSTDTQYF
>TRBJ2-2|TRBV4-2|TRBD2|.|16
TGTGCCAGCAGCACACCGGGACTAGCGGATAGCGGGGAGCTGTTTTTT
CASSTPGLADSGELFF
>TRBJ2-1|TRBV28|TRBD1|.|16
TGTGCCAGCAGGCAACCCGGGACAGGGTCCTACAATGAGCAGTTCTTC
CASRQPGTGSYNEQFF
>TRBJ2-1|TRBV2|TRBD2|.|15
TGTGCCAGCGCCCTGACTAGCGGGAGAGTCTATGAGCAGTTCTTC
CASALTSGRVYEQFF
>TRBJ2-2|TRBV5-1|.|.|15
TGCGCCAGCAGTCCCAGGGTATCGAACACCGGGGAGCTGTTTTTT
CASSPRVSNTGELFF
>TRBJ2-1|TRBV19|TRBD2|.|14
TGTGCCAGTACTCGCCTAGCGGGAGTGGATGAGCAGTTCTTC
CASTRLAGVDEQFF
>TRBJ2-6|TRBV18|.|.|14
TGTGCCACTCGACTGGCCGGGGGGGCCAACGTCCTGACTTTC
CATRLAGGANVLTF
>TRBJ2-1|TRBV18|.|.|17
TGTGCCAGCTCACCAACGCCTCAGGAATTATCCTACAATGAGCAGTTCTTC
CASSPTPQELSYNEQFF
>TRBJ2-1|TRBV11-1|.|.|14
TGTGCCAGCAACTTAGGAGACAGCAACAATGAGCAGTTCTTC
CASNLGDSNNEQFF
>TRBJ1-1|TRBV5-1|TRBD1|.|15
TGCGCCAGCAGCCTGGACAGGCCTTTGGGCACTGAAGCTTTCTTT
CASSLDRPLGTEAFF
>TRBJ2-5|TRBV11-2|TRBD2|once|16
TGTGCCAGCAGCCAGGGGACTAGCGGGGAGCTGGAGACCCAGTACTTC
CASSQGTSGELETQYF
>TRBJ2-5|TRBV7-7|.|.|15
TGTGCTAGCAGCTTAGTTAGTGGCGGGTCAGAGACCCAGTACTTC
CASSLVSGGSETQYF
>TRBJ1-1|TRBV20-1|.|few|14
TGCAGTGCTAGTAGGTTCGGGGTCAACACTGAAGCTTTCTTT
CSASRFGVNTEAFF
>TRBJ1-1|TRBV19|.|.|14
TGTGCCAGTAGTCCCCCACAGGGCCGGACTGAAGCTTTCTTT
CASSPPQGRTEAFF
>TRBJ1-2|TRBV19|.|.|15
TGTGCCAGTAGTCTGGCGGCGAAGAGTTTCTATGGCTACACCTTC
CASSLAAKSFYGYTF
>TRBJ1-1|TRBV5-6|.|.|15
TGTGCCAGCAGCCCTTACACCCAGAGGTCCACTGAAGCTTTCTTT
CASSPYTQRSTEAFF
>TRBJ1-5|TRBV30|.|once|14
TGTGCCTGGAGTTACAGGGCGGGCAATCAGCCCCAGCATTTT
CAWSYRAGNQPQHF
>TRBJ1-4|TRBV6-6|.|.|14
TGTGCCAGCAGTATGACAGCGGGTAATGAAAAACTGTTTTTT
CASSMTAGNEKLFF
>TRBJ2-6|TRBV5-1|.|.|16
TGCGCCAGCAGCTTGGATGGAGTCTCTGGGGCCAACGTCCTGACTTTC
CASSLDGVSGANVLTF
>TRBJ2-1|TRBV28|.|.|14
TGTGCCAGCCGCACCCCGACTAGTTCGGGTGAGCAGTTCTTC
CASRTPTSSGEQFF
>TRBJ1-5|TRBV7-9|TRBD1|few|14
TGTGCCAGCAGCTTAGAGGGGGCTCATCAGCCCCAGCATTTT
CASSLEGAHQPQHF
>TRBJ1-5|TRBV19|.|.|15
TGTGCCAGTAGTAGTTCGGGTGTTAGAAGACAGCCCCAGCATTTT
CASSSSGVRRQPQHF
>TRBJ1-1|TRBV7-8|.|.|15
TGTGCCAGCAGCTTTTCGCGCAGGGGGAACACTGAAGCTTTCTTT
CASSFSRRGNTEAFF
>TRBJ2-3|TRBV4-1|.|.|15
TGCGCCAGCAGCCAAGGGGGCGTCGGCACAGATACGCAGTATTTT
CASSQGGVGTDTQYF
>TRBJ2-3|TRBV19|TRBD1|once|16
TGTGCCAGTAGTCCCCCCGGGACAGGGAGAGCGGATACGCAGTATTTT
CASSPPGTGRADTQYF
>TRBJ1-5|TRBV28|TRBD1|.|16
TGTGCCAGCAGTTTATCCAGGGGGGTGTTGTATCAGCCCCAGCATTTT
CASSLSRGVLYQPQHF
>TRBJ1-2|TRBV9|TRBD1|.|15
TGTGCCAGCAGCGCACAGGGGGCGATCGGACATGGCTACACCTTC
CASSAQGAIGHGYTF
>TRBJ1-2|TRBV29-1|TRBD1|once|14
TGCAGCGTTGAAGATACAGGGGGCGCGAAAGGCTACACCTTC
CSVEDTGGAKGYTF
>TRBJ2-3|TRBV27|TRBD2|.|19
TGTGCCAGCAGTTTGTCCGGGACTAGCGGGAGGGGTAGCACAGATACGCAGTATTTT
CASSLSGTSGRGSTDTQYF
>TRBJ2-1|TRBV9|TRBD1|.|14
TGTGCCAGCAGCGTTACAGGGGCCAGGAATGAGCAGTTCTTC
CASSVTGARNEQFF
>TRBJ2-1|TRBV7-2|.|.|15
TGTGCCAGCAGCTTAGCGTATGGAGCTTACAATGAGCAGTTCTTC
CASSLAYGAYNEQFF
>TRBJ2-7|TRBV3-1/TRBV3-2|TRBD2|.|16
TGTGCCAGCAGCTCCAGATCCGGGACTAGACGCTACGAGCAGTACTTC
CASSSRSGTRRYEQYF
>TRBJ1-5|TRBV12-3/TRBV12-4|.|.|13
TGTGCCAGCACCTCGGGGAGCAATCAGCCCCAGCATTTT
CASTSGSNQPQHF
>TRBJ1-3|TRBV29-1|.|.|14
TGCAGCGTTGATTATCGGAGCTCTGGAAACACCATATATTTT
CSVDYRSSGNTIYF
>TRBJ2-2|TRBV2|TRBD2|.|15
TGTGCCAGCAGTGGGCTAGCGGGGTTTACCGGGGAGCTGTTTTTT
CASSGLAGFTGELFF
>TRBJ1-5|TRBV24-1|.|.|12
TGTGCCACCAGTACAGGGTCCCAGCCCCAGCATTTT
CATSTGSQPQHF
>TRBJ1-1|TRBV3-1/TRBV3-2|.|.|16
TGTGCCAGCAGCCGAAGACCAGGGATCTTGTTCACTGAAGCTTTCTTT
CASSRRPGILFTEAFF
>TRBJ1-2|TRBV2|TRBD1|.|18
TGTGCCAGCAGCTCCCAGGGGGGAGCGACAGGGTGGAACTATGGCTACACCTTC
CASSSQGGATGWNYGYTF
>TRBJ2-6|TRBV28|TRBD2|.|16
TGTGCCAGCACCCTACTGGGAGGGGCTGGGGCCAACGTCCTGACTTTC
CASTLLGGAGANVLTF
>TRBJ1-6|TRBV3-1/TRBV3-2|TRBD1|.|18
TGTGCCAGCAGCCCGGGACAGCCAGGGAGCTCCTATAATTCACCCCTCCACTTT
CASSPGQPGSSYNSPLHF
>TRBJ2-7|TRBV7-2|.|.|15
TGTGCCAGCAGCTTAGCGTCCAGCGGGCCCTACGAGCAGTACTTC
CASSLASSGPYEQYF
>TRBJ2-1|TRBV28|TRBD2|.|16
TGTGCCAGCAGTTTATTTGTAGCGGGAGGGCCCCGTGAGCAGTTCTTC
CASSLFVAGGPREQFF
>TRBJ2-6|TRBV27|.|.|16
TGTGCCAGCAGCACACCTCAATTCTCTGGGGCCAACGTCCTGACTTTC
CASSTPQFSGANVLTF
>TRBJ1-6|TRBV7-2|TRBD1|.|15
TGTGCCAGCAGCTTCGCGGGACAGCCCCAATCACCCCTCCACTTT
CASSFAGQPQSPLHF
>TRBJ2-4|TRBV3-1/TRBV3-2|TRBD2|.|17
TGTGCCACCTCTAAGGGACTAGCGGATGTAGCCAAAAACATTCAGTACTTC
CATSKGLADVAKNIQYF
>TRBJ1-1|TRBV5-1|.|.|14
TGCGCCAGCAGTCTGGGCGGGGGTCGGACTGAAGCTTTCTTT
CASSLGGGRTEAFF
>TRBJ1-4|TRBV6-5|.|.|12
TGTGCCGCTGGCAGTCGAGGGGAAAAACTGTTTTTT
CAAGSRGEKLFF
>TRBJ1-2|TRBV19|TRBD1|once|15
TGTGCCAGTAGTCGCAGACAGGGGACTAACTATGGCTACACCTTC
CASSRRQGTNYGYTF
>TRBJ2-7|TRBV9|TRBD1|.|14
TGTGCCAGCAGCGTTGGACAGGGGACCTACGAGCAGTACTTC
CASSVGQGTYEQYF
>TRBJ2-2|TRBV5-4|.|.|13
TGTGCCAGCAGCATACAGGGAACCGGGGAGCTGTTTTTT
CASSIQGTGELFF